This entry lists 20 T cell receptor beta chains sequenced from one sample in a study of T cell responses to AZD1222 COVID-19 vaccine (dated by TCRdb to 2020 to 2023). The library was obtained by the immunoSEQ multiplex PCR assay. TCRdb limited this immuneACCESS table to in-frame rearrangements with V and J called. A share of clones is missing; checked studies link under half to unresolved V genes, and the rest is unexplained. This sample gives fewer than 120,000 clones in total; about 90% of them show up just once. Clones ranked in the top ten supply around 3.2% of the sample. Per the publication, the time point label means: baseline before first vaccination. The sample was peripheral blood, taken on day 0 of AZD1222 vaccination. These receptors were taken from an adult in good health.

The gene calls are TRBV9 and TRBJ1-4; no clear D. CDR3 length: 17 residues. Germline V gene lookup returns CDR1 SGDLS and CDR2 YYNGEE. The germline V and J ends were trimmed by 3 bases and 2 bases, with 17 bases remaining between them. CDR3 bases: TGTGCCAGCAGCGCCAGCTCGAGGGTGAGCACTAATGAAAAACTGTTTTTT. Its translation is CASSASSRVSTNEKLFF.

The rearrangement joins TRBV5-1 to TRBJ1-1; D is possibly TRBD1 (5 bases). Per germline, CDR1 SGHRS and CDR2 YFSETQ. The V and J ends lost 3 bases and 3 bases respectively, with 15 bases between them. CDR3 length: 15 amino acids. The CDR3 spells CASSWAPGEDTEAFF. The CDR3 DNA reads TGCGCCAGCAGCTGGGCCCCGGGGGAGGACACTGAAGCTTTCTTT.

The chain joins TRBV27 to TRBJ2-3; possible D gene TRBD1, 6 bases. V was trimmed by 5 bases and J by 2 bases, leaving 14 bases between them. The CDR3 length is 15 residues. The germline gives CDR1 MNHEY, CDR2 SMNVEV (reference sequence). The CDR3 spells CASSPLGQLTDTQYF. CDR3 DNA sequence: TGTGCCAGCAGTCCCCTCGGACAGCTCACAGATACGCAGTATTTT.

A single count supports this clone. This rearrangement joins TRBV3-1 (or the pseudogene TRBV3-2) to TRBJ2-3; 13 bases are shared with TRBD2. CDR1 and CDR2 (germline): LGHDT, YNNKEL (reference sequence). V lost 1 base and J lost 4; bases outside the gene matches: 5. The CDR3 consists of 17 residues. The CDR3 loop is CASSQVTSGGAADTQYF. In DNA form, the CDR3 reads TGTGCCAGCAGCCAAGTAACTAGCGGGGGGGCAGCAGATACGCAGTATTTT.

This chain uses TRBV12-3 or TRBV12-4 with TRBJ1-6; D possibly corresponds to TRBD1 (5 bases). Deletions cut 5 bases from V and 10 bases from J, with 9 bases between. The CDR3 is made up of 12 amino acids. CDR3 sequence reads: CASSEGRSPLHF. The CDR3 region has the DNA TGTGCCAGCAGTGAGGGGAGATCACCCCTCCACTTT.

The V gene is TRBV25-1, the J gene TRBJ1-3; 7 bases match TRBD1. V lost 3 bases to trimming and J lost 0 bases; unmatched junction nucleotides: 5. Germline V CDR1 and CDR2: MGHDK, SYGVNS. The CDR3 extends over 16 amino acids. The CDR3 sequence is CASSDRDSHSGNTIYF. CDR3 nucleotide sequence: TGTGCCAGCAGTGACCGGGACAGTCACTCTGGAAACACCATATATTTT. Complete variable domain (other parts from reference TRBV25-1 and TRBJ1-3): EADIYQTPRYLVIGTGKKITLECSQTMGHDKMYWYQQDPGMELHLIHYSYGVNSTEKGDLSSESTVSRIRTEHFPLTLESARPSHTSQYLCASSDRDSHSGNTIYFGEGSWLTVV.

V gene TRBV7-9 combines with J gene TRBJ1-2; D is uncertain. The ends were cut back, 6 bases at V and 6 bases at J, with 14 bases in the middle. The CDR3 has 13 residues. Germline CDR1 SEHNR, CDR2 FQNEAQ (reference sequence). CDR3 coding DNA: TGTGCCAGCAGATCCGACACAGCGGATGGCTACACCTTC. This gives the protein CASRSDTADGYTF.

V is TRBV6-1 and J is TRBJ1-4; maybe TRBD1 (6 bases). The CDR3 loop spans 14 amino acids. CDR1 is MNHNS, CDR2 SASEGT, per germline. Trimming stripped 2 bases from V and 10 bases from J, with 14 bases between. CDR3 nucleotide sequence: TGTGCCAGCAGTGAACTGGCAGGGGATCGAAAACTGTTTTTT. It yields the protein CASSELAGDRKLFF.

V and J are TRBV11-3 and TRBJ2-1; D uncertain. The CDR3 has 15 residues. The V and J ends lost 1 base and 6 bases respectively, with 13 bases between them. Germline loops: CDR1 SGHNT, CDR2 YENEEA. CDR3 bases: TGTGCCAGCAGCTTAGGCACTTCGGATTCCAATGAGCAGTTCTTC. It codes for CASSLGTSDSNEQFF.

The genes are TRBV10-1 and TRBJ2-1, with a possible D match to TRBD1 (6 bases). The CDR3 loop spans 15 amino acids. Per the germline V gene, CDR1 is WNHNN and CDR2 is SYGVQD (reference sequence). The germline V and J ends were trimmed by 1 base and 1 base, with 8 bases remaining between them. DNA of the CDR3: TGCGCCAGCAGTGAGTTGGGGGCTTCCTACAATGAGCAGTTCTTC. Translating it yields CASSELGASYNEQFF.

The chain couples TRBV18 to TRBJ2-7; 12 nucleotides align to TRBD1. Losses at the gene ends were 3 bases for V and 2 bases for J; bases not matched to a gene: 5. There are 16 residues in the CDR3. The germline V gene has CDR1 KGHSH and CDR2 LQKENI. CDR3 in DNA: TGTGCCAGCTCACCCTCCGGGACAGGGGGCACCTACGAGCAGTACTTC. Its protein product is CASSPSGTGGTYEQYF.

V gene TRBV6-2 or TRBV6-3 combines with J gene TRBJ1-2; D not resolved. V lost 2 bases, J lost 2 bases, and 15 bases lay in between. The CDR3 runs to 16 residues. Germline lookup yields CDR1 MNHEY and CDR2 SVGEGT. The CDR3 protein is CASSYPPMTENYGYTF. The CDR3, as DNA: TGTGCCAGCAGTTACCCCCCCATGACGGAGAACTATGGCTACACCTTC.

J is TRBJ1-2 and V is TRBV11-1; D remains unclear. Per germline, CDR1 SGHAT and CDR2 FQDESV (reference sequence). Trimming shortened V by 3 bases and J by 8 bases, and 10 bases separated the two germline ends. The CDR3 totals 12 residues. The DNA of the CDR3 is TGTGCCAGCAGCTTGGGCTCGGGAGGCTACACCTTC. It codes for CASSLGSGGYTF.

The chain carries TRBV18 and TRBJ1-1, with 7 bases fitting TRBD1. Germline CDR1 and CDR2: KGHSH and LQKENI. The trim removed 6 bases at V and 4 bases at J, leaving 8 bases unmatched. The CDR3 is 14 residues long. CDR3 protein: CASSPRDRSTEAFF. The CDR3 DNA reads TGTGCCAGCTCGCCCCGGGACAGATCCACTGAAGCTTTCTTT.

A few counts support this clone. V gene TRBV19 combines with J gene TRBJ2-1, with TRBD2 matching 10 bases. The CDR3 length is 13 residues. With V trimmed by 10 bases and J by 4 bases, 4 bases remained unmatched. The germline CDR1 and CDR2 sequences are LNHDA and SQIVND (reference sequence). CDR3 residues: CATRTSGYNEQFF. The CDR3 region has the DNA TGTGCCACCCGGACTAGCGGATACAATGAGCAGTTCTTC.

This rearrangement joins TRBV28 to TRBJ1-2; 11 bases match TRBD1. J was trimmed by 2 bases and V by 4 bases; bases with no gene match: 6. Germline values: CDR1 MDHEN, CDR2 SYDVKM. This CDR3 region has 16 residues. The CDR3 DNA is TGTGCCAGCAGTTCGGGGGGACAGGGGGTAAACTATGGCTACACCTTC. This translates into CASSSGGQGVNYGYTF.

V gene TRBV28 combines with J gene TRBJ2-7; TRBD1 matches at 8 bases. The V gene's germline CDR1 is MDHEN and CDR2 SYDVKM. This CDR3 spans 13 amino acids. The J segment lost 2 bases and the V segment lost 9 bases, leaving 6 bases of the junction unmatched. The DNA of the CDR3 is TGTGCCAGTCACGAACAGGGGGCCTACGAGCAGTACTTC. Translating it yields CASHEQGAYEQYF.

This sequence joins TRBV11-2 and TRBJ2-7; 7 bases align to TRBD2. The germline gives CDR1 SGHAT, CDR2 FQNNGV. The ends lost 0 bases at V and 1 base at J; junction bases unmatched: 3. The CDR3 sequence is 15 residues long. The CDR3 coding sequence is TGTGCCAGCAGCTTAGAACTAGCGTCGTCCTACGAGCAGTACTTC. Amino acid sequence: CASSLELASSYEQYF.

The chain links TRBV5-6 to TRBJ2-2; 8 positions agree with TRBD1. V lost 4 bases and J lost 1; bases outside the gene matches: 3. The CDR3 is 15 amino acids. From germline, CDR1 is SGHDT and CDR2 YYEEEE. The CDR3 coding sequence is TGTGCCAGCAGCGGTGGACAGGGGAACACCGGGGAGCTGTTTTTT. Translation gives CASSGGQGNTGELFF.

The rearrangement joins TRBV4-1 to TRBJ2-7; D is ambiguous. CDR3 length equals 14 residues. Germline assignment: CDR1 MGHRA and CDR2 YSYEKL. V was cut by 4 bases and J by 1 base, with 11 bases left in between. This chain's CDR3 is CASSPPRPSYEQYF. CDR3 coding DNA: TGCGCCAGCAGCCCTCCCCGCCCATCCTACGAGCAGTACTTC.